The TCR beta chain described here comes from a study of blood T cell repertoires in COVID-19. Looking at the study overall: COVID-19 samples from acute and convalescent phases originated in the United States, Italy and Spain. T cells, B-cell-depleted T cells, or PBMCs provided the cDNA or gDNA that served as material.

As processed by the authors: The authors estimated nucleated cell counts from reference gene primer amplification. Sequencing was performed with immunoSEQ multiplex PCR; in TCRdb, only in-frame clones are kept and a portion is missing. The V and J calls and the clone size are those of that table, but D and trimming were determined from the DNA. The data show 150,000 to 200,000 clones, with approximately 86% seen just once and 2.5% to 3% held by the top ten. In germline, CDR1 is SEHNR, CDR2 FQNEAQ (reference sequence). This CDR3 is built from 16 residues. The V and J ends lost 5 bases and 5 bases, in that order; junction bases with no gene match: 11.

This sequence joins TRBV7-9 and TRBJ2-3, with 9 positions matching TRBD2. Sequenced: peripheral blood. The TCR originated in a woman aged 25 to 39 with active or convalescent COVID-19. In DNA form, the CDR3 reads TGTGCCAGCAGCCCCCTACCGGGACTAGCTGGAGATACGCAGTATTTT. Translated: CASSPLPGLAGDTQYF.